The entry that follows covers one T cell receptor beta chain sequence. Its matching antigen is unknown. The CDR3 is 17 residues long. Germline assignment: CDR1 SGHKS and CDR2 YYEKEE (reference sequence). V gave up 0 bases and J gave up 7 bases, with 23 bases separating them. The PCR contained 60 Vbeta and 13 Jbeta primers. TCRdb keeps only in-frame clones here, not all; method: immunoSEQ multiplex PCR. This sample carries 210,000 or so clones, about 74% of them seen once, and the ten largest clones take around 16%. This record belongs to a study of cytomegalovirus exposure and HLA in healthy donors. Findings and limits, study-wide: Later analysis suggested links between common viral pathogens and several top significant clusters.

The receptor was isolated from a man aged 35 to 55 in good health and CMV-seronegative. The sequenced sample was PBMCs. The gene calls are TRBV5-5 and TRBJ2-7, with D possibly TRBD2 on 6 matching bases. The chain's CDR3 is CASSLDISGLATLEQYF. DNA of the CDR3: TGTGCCAGCAGCTTGGATATATCGGGACTGGCCACTTTAGAGCAGTACTTC. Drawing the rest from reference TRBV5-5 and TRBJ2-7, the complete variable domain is DAGVTQSPTHLIKTRGQQVTLRCSPISGHKSVSWYQQVLGQGPQFIFQYYEKEERGRGNFPDRFSARQFPNYSSELNVNALLLGDSALYLCASSLDISGLATLEQYFGPGTRLTVT.